This T cell receptor (beta chain) appears in the sequencing data of a study of T cell changes during pregnancy in multiple sclerosis. Some clones are missing from TCRdb's copy, which holds only in-frame ones; the method was immunoSEQ multiplex PCR. Seen here are approximately 80,000 clones, 91% observed once, and the top ten hold 3% to 4%. This CDR3 has 13 residues. Per germline, CDR1 LNHDA and CDR2 SQIVND (reference sequence). The V and J ends lost 5 bases and 4 bases respectively, with 11 bases between them. The chain couples TRBV19 to TRBJ1-1, with D possibly being TRBD1 (6 bases). The sequencing used PBMCs, collected in the first trimester of pregnancy. This TCR came from a female donor in good health, serving as a control in a pregnancy study. Some clones in this sample may be carry-over from other donors' samples. CDR3 residues: CASSQTGITEAFF. The CDR3 DNA follows: TGTGCCAGTAGTCAAACAGGGATCACTGAAGCTTTCTTT.